This is a list of T cell receptor beta chains from one sample in a study of cytomegalovirus exposure and HLA in healthy donors. Sequencing was performed with immunoSEQ multiplex PCR; in TCRdb, only in-frame clones are kept and a portion is missing. The sample holds 200,000 or so clones, 84% seen once. Sample: PBMCs. The receptors were gathered from a young woman in good health and CMV-seropositive. CDR3s include the opening cysteine and the closing phenylalanine or tryptophan. The order of the fields is V gene, D gene, J gene, clone size, CDR3 protein, CDR3 DNA. The D gene is left open where the match is weak. Clone sizes are given selectively: once, few, many, or a class where the clone is expanded.

TRBV29-1,.,TRBJ1-1,.,CSVGGRIGYAEAFF,TGCAGCGTTGGTGGCAGGATAGGTTACGCTGAAGCTTTCTTT
TRBV5-6,.,TRBJ1-2,.,CASSSELDTGPVDYTF,TGTGCCAGCAGCTCCGAACTGGATACAGGGCCAGTCGACTACACCTTC
TRBV6-1,TRBD2,TRBJ2-7,.,CASSALAGVEPYEQYF,TGTGCCAGCAGTGCTCTAGCGGGTGTGGAACCCTACGAGCAGTACTTC
TRBV6-5,.,TRBJ1-2,.,CASSSTGNYGYTF,TGTGCCAGCAGCTCAACAGGGAACTATGGCTACACCTTC
TRBV7-2,TRBD2,TRBJ2-7,.,CASSSIAGSYEQYF,TGTGCCAGCAGCTCAATAGCGGGGAGCTACGAGCAGTACTTC
TRBV7-8,.,TRBJ1-3,.,CASSLAVLGSSGNTIYF,TGTGCCAGCAGCTTAGCGGTTTTGGGGAGCTCTGGAAACACCATATATTTT
TRBV10-2,TRBD1,TRBJ2-1,.,CASSEPGQGYNEQFF,TGCGCCAGCAGTGAACCGGGACAGGGTTACAATGAGCAGTTCTTC
TRBV28,TRBD2,TRBJ2-3,.,CASSLDSGPGGDTQYF,TGTGCCAGCAGTTTAGATAGCGGGCCGGGGGGGGATACGCAGTATTTT
TRBV25-1,.,TRBJ2-1,.,CASTGSLVNEQFF,TGTGCCAGCACCGGGAGTTTGGTAAATGAGCAGTTCTTC
TRBV18,TRBD1,TRBJ1-2,.,CASSPKSGQASAYGYTF,TGTGCCAGCTCACCAAAATCAGGACAGGCCAGTGCCTATGGCTACACCTTC
TRBV7-9,.,TRBJ1-1,few,CASSFQGIPEAFF,TGTGCCAGCAGCTTTCAGGGAATCCCTGAAGCTTTCTTT
TRBV7-9,.,TRBJ2-7,.,CASSSNNYEQYF,TGTGCCAGCAGCTCAAACAACTACGAGCAGTACTTC
TRBV28,.,TRBJ1-2,once,CASSFPGSSLGYTF,TGTGCCAGCAGTTTCCCAGGATCCTCTTTGGGCTACACCTTC
TRBV29-1,.,TRBJ2-7,.,CSVQTVLSYEQYF,TGCAGCGTCCAAACCGTACTCTCCTACGAGCAGTACTTC
TRBV5-6,TRBD1,TRBJ1-2,.,CASSYEDRGGSGYTF,TGTGCCAGCAGCTACGAAGACAGGGGAGGAAGTGGCTACACCTTC
TRBV4-2,.,TRBJ1-4,.,CASSQDKTATNEKLFF,TGTGCCAGCAGCCAAGATAAAACAGCAACTAATGAAAAACTGTTTTTT
TRBV5-6,TRBD1,TRBJ1-5,.,CASSSGGNQPQHF,TGTGCCAGCAGCTCAGGGGGGAATCAGCCCCAGCATTTT
TRBV5-4,.,TRBJ1-3,.,CASSLIGYSGNTIYF,TGTGCCAGCAGCTTGATCGGTTACTCTGGAAACACCATATATTTT
TRBV6-1,.,TRBJ1-4,.,CASSERGTLPNEKLFF,TGTGCCAGCAGTGAACGGGGGACCCTCCCTAATGAAAAACTGTTTTTT
TRBV15,TRBD2,TRBJ2-7,.,CATSRDRGDGHEQYF,TGTGCCACCAGCAGAGATCGGGGGGATGGTCACGAGCAGTACTTC
TRBV7-6,.,TRBJ1-3,.,CASSSQPGDAGNTIYF,TGTGCCAGCAGCTCCCAGCCCGGGGATGCTGGAAACACCATATATTTT
TRBV28,.,TRBJ1-5,few,CASSFWQHNQPQHF,TGTGCCAGCAGTTTCTGGCAACACAATCAGCCCCAGCATTTT
TRBV11-1,TRBD1,TRBJ2-3,.,CASRPGTGSTDTQYF,TGTGCCAGCAGACCCGGGACAGGTAGCACAGATACGCAGTATTTT
TRBV7-2,.,TRBJ2-1,.,CASSFASGNEQFF,TGTGCCAGCAGCTTCGCTTCCGGGAATGAGCAGTTCTTC
TRBV29-1,TRBD2,TRBJ2-7,.,CSGNGGGEQYF,TGCAGCGGGAATGGCGGGGGAGAGCAGTACTTC
TRBV6-5,.,TRBJ1-1,.,CASQRGNTEAFF,TGTGCCAGCCAAAGGGGGAACACTGAAGCTTTCTTT
TRBV18,TRBD1,TRBJ1-1,.,CASSPTGEADTEAFF,TGTGCCAGCTCCCCGACAGGGGAGGCGGACACTGAAGCTTTCTTT
TRBV6-4,.,TRBJ1-2,.,CASSESQASPYGYTF,TGTGCCAGCAGTGAGTCACAGGCGAGTCCCTATGGCTACACCTTC
TRBV13,TRBD2,TRBJ2-7,few,CASSSSGSGEQYF,TGTGCCAGCAGTTCTAGCGGGAGCGGGGAGCAGTACTTC
TRBV7-3,.,TRBJ1-1,.,CASSYRENTEAFF,TGTGCCAGCAGCTACAGGGAGAACACTGAAGCTTTCTTT
TRBV28,TRBD2,TRBJ2-1,.,CASSLRLAGLVEQFF,TGTGCCAGCAGCCTCAGACTAGCGGGACTTGTTGAGCAGTTCTTC
TRBV18,.,TRBJ2-7,.,CASSPQGTTYEQYF,TGTGCCAGCTCACCACAGGGGACAACCTACGAGCAGTACTTC
TRBV5-6,.,TRBJ2-7,.,CASSGPLAEAYEQYF,TGTGCCAGCAGTGGACCCTTAGCGGAGGCCTACGAGCAGTACTTC
TRBV6-5,TRBD1,TRBJ2-7,.,CASRGGQGIYEQYF,TGTGCCAGCAGGGGGGGACAGGGGATCTACGAGCAGTACTTC
TRBV30,.,TRBJ2-2,few,CAWSVRSTGELFF,TGTGCCTGGAGTGTGCGGAGTACCGGGGAGCTGTTTTTT
TRBV5-6,.,TRBJ2-1,.,CASRLQGYNEQFF,TGTGCCAGCAGACTACAGGGATACAATGAGCAGTTCTTC
TRBV7-2,TRBD1,TRBJ1-3,.,CASSLDRQGSGNTIYF,TGTGCCAGCAGCTTGGACCGACAGGGGTCTGGAAACACCATATATTTT
TRBV7-9,.,TRBJ2-2,few,CASSLALYQGTGELFF,TGTGCCAGCAGCTTAGCCCTCTATCAGGGCACCGGGGAGCTGTTTTTT
TRBV7-3,TRBD2,TRBJ2-1,.,CASSSTTAGGSYNEQFF,TGTGCCAGCAGCTCCACCACAGCGGGAGGTTCCTACAATGAGCAGTTCTTC